This record concerns one T cell receptor beta chain sequence. As yet, its antigen is unknown. Generated by immunoSEQ multiplex PCR, the TCRdb table keeps only in-frame clones and is missing some. This table has fewer than 25,000 clones, more than 80% appearing once. The data stem from a study of OX40 agonist ivuxolimab in advanced cancers. Turning to the study itself: With ivuxolimab, an agonistic anti-OX40 (CD134) antibody, patients were treated.

Germline V CDR1 and CDR2: SGDLS, YYNGEE. V was clipped by 2 bases and J by 2 bases; unmatched bases: 0. The length of the CDR3 is 15 residues. Study conclusions and caveats: Clonal expansion was seen in CD4+ and CD8+ blood T cells by week 6 at 0.1 to 3.0 mg/kg.

Peripheral blood came from all dose cohorts at three timepoints. The chain employs TRBV9 and TRBJ2-1; 11 nucleotides align to TRBD2. The sample was CD4+ or CD8+ T cells sorted from blood, taken in a trial of the OX40 agonist ivuxolimab. The TCR sequence derives from an adult with an advanced solid tumor such as melanoma, head and neck, liver or kidney cancer. DNA of the CDR3: TGTGCCAGCAGCGTGACTAGCGGGGCCTACAATGAGCAGTTCTTC. Translated, it gives CASSVTSGAYNEQFF. Looking up the rest from reference TRBV9 and TRBJ2-1 gives the full variable domain: DSGVTQTPKHLITATGQRVTLRCSPRSGDLSVYWYQQSLDQGLQFLIQYYNGEERAKGNILERFSAQQFPDLHSELNLSSLELGDSALYFCASSVTSGAYNEQFFGPGTRLTVL.